This TCR beta chain was sequenced in a study of Tregs in tolerant kidney transplant recipients. With regard to this clone: The antigen remains undetermined.

The CDR3 spans 14 residues. The V end lost 1 base, the J end lost 3 bases, and 9 bases lay between the germline ends. Looked up from germline, CDR1 is SGHAT and CDR2 is FQDESV (reference sequence). Unstimulated Tregs (CD4+CD25+CD127-) and CD4+CD25- non-Tregs were sorted from PBMCs. Using immunoSEQ multiplex PCR, the repertoire was profiled, and TCRdb retains in-frame clones only, with some absent. The sample lists 200,000 to 300,000 clones, about 80% occurring once. General study results and limits: Biological reproducibility was not directly addressed, but technical replication error appeared minimal. Activated donor B cell expansion appeared to reveal the most relevant donor-specific TCRbeta repertoire.

The sequence came from a human donor in good health. This chain uses TRBV11-1 with TRBJ1-1; D gene ambiguous. The sample taken for sequencing was CD4+ T cells from blood. CDR3 nucleotide sequence: TGTGCCAGCAGCTTAGACGGGGTTTACACTGAAGCTTTCTTT. Translation gives CASSLDGVYTEAFF.